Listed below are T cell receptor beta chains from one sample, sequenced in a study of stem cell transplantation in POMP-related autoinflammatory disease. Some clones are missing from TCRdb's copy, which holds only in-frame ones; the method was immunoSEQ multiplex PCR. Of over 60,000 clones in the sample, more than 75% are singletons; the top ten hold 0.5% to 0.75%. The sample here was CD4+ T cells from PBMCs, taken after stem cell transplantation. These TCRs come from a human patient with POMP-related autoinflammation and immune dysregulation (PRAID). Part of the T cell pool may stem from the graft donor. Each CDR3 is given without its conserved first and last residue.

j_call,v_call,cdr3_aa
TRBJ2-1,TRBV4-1,ASSPRPGLAGRNRVSEQF
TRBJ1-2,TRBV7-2,ASSLGDRLNYGYT
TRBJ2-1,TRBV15,ATSNPARGIHNEQF
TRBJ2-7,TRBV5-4,ASSFGTGSYEQY
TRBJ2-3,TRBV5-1,ASSLGFFTDTQY
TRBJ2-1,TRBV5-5,ASSLVWYNEQF
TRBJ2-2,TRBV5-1,ASSSDRSTGELF
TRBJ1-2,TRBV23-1,ASSLDGYT
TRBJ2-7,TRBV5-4,ASSSRLQEPYEQY
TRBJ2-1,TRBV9,ASSVGITNEQF
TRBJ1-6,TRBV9,ASSVGEDNSPLH
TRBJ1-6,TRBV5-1,ASSLLDRSNSPLH
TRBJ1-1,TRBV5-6,ASSLAGGMGYTEAF
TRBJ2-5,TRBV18,ASSRQGRETQY
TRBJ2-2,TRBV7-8,ASSPPTGRGGVTGELF
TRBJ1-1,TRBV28,ASSLPGQLNTEAF
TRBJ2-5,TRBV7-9,ASSLRDRVETQY
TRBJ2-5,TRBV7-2,ASRPAWMAGVETQY
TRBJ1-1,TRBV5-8,ASRKGQEAF
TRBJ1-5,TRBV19,ASRYLYSNQPQH
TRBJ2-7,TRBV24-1,ATNPGTGGEQY